This TCR beta chain came from a study of blood T cell repertoires in COVID-19. Study-wide context: The United States, Italy and Spain provided the acute and convalescent COVID-19 samples. Sample material is recorded as cDNA or gDNA derived from T cells, B-cell-depleted T cells, or PBMCs.

In the authors' methods: Reference gene primer amplification in the assay estimated nucleated cell counts. Profiled with immunoSEQ multiplex PCR; TCRdb holds only in-frame clones, not every one. Clone size and V and J calls were adopted from that table, with D and trimming inferred from the DNA. The sample has approximately 79,000 clones; around 89% are singletons. This clone was counted between two and nine times. The CDR3 consists of 14 residues. Germline CDR1 LNHDA, CDR2 SQIVND (reference sequence). Trimming removed 1 base from V and 5 bases from J, with 9 bases in between. The sample consisted of peripheral blood. The chain carries TRBV19 and TRBJ1-5; D may be TRBD1 (5 bases). The clonotype originates from a man in his fifties or sixties with acute or convalescent COVID-19. CDR3 loop: CASSIAGFDQPQHF. The CDR3 DNA reads TGTGCCAGTAGTATAGCAGGGTTCGATCAGCCCCAGCATTTT.